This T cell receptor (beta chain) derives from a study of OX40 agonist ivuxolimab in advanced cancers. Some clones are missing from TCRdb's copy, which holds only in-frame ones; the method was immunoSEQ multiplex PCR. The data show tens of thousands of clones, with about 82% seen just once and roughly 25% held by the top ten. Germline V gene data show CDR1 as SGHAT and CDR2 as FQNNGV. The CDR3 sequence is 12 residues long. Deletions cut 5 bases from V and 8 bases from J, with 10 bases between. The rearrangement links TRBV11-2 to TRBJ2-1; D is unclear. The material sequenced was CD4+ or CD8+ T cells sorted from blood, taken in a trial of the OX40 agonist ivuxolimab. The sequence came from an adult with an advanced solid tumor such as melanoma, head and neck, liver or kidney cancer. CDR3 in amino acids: CASSLLVYEQFF. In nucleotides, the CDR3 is TGTGCCAGCAGCCTTCTAGTCTATGAGCAGTTCTTC. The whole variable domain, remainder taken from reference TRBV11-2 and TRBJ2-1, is EAGVAQSPRYKIIEKRQSVAFWCNPISGHATLYWYQQILGQGPKLLIQFQNNGVVDDSQLPKDRFSAERLKGVDSTLKIQPAKLEDSAVYLCASSLLVYEQFFGPGTRLTVL.